These 29 T cell receptor beta chains came from one sample sequenced in a study of glioma-infiltrating T cells after dendritic cell vaccination. Time point in this sample: after dendritic cell vaccination, including at tumor progression/relapse. Sequencing used immunoSEQ multiplex PCR; TCRdb keeps in-frame clones, though not all of them. The sample lists approximately 92,000 clones, around 80% seen once, with 5.4% in the top ten. The sequenced sample was blood, obtained after dendritic cell vaccination. Source of these receptors: a human donor with glioblastoma.

The chain uses TRBV5-1 and TRBJ2-3, with 8 bases aligning to TRBD1. The CDR3 loop spans 16 amino acids. With 4 bases clipped from V and 3 bases from J, the junction kept 10 bases outside the gene matches. Germline CDR1 and CDR2: SGHRS and YFSETQ. The CDR3 nucleotides read TGCGCCAGCAGCCGGGATTGGACAGGGCTGACAGATACGCAGTATTTT. Translating it yields CASSRDWTGLTDTQYF.

CDR3 bases: TGTGCCAGCAGACGGTTCGGGGAGCTGTTTTTT. Its protein is CASRRFGELFF. The chain employs TRBV27 and TRBJ2-2, with D hard to call. V was shortened by 6 bases and J by 7 bases, with 6 bases between the two germline ends. The CDR3 runs 11 residues. The germline V gene encodes CDR1 MNHEY and CDR2 SMNVEV (reference sequence).

The V gene is TRBV29-1, the J gene TRBJ1-2, with D uncertain. The length of the CDR3 is 12 residues. Germline CDR1 and CDR2: SQVTM and ANQGSEA. V lost 6 bases and J 8 bases, leaving 16 bases between the germline ends. Here the CDR3 reads CSVLKTTTGYTF. The CDR3 region has the DNA TGCAGCGTCCTTAAAACGACAACAGGCTACACCTTC.

The chain is built from TRBV19 and TRBJ1-1, with a tentative D call TRBD1 (6 bases). This CDR3 is 13 amino acids long. V was trimmed by 8 bases and J by 3 bases, leaving 13 bases between them. Germline V gene data show CDR1 as LNHDA and CDR2 as SQIVND (reference sequence). The CDR3 sequence is CASSDRYDTEAFF. In nucleotides, the CDR3 is TGTGCCAGTTCCGACAGGTATGACACTGAAGCTTTCTTT.

The chain carries TRBV29-1 and TRBJ2-5; D is possibly TRBD2 (7 bases). CDR1 is SQVTM, CDR2 ANQGSEA, per germline. The CDR3 length is 14 residues. V lost 6 bases and J 4 bases, leaving 18 bases between the germline ends. The CDR3 spells CSVGGGGAGETQYF. The CDR3 DNA reads TGCAGCGTGGGAGGTGGGGGGGCCGGAGAGACCCAGTACTTC.

The chain couples TRBV2 to TRBJ2-3; weak D call: TRBD2 (7 bases). This CDR3 has 17 residues. In germline, CDR1 is SNHLY, CDR2 FYNNEI. The V and J ends lost 6 bases and 3 bases respectively, with 22 bases between them. The CDR3 loop reads CASRAKRGQAGTDTQYF. CDR3 coding DNA: TGTGCCAGCAGGGCTAAGCGGGGACAAGCTGGGACAGATACGCAGTATTTT.

CDR3 amino acids: CASSPTRGRYNEQFF. The CDR3 region has the DNA TGCGCCAGCAGCCCCACTAGAGGCCGCTACAATGAGCAGTTCTTC. J is TRBJ2-1 and V is TRBV4-1; D may be TRBD2 (5 bases). The V gene lost 4 bases and the J gene lost 3 bases, with 13 bases spanning the gap. The length of the CDR3 is 15 residues. The germline V gene encodes CDR1 MGHRA and CDR2 YSYEKL.

This clone appeared a few times. The chain joins TRBV6-5 to TRBJ2-3; the match to TRBD2 covers 12 bases. The germline CDR1 and CDR2 sequences are MNHEY and SVGAGI. The CDR3 runs 14 residues. J lost 10 bases, V lost 6 bases, and 8 bases had no gene match. The CDR3 protein is CASSRRTSGASQYF. Here the CDR3 DNA reads TGTGCCAGCAGCCGAAGGACTAGCGGGGCTTCGCAGTATTTT.

The chain combines TRBV9 with TRBJ2-1, with D perhaps TRBD2 (5 bases). CDR1 and CDR2 (germline): SGDLS, YYNGEE. The CDR3 has 15 residues. V was trimmed by 3 bases and J by 8 bases, leaving 18 bases between them. CDR3 region: CASSAYSPGGHEQFF. CDR3 nucleotides: TGTGCCAGCAGCGCCTACTCCCCCGGCGGGCATGAGCAGTTCTTC.

The genes are TRBV5-1 and TRBJ2-1; 12 bases agree with TRBD2. The CDR3 has 18 amino acids. CDR1 and CDR2 from the germline V gene are SGHRS and YFSETQ. After removal of 0 bases from V and 6 bases from J, the junction contained 10 bases not matched to a gene. CDR3 protein: CASSLVSSGGETFNEQFF. In DNA, the CDR3 is TGCGCCAGCAGCTTGGTGTCTAGCGGGGGGGAGACCTTCAATGAGCAGTTCTTC.

This chain connects TRBV28 to TRBJ1-1, with 8 bases identical to TRBD1. This CDR3 has 13 amino acids. The J segment lost 10 bases and the V segment lost 7 bases, leaving 11 bases of the junction unmatched. Germline loops: CDR1 MDHEN, CDR2 SYDVKM. CDR3 region: CASIEVRGRPAFF. The CDR3 nucleotides are TGTGCCAGCATCGAAGTCAGGGGGCGCCCAGCTTTCTTT. Based on the CDR3 plus reference TRBV28 and TRBJ1-1, the full variable domain is DVKVTQSSRYLVKRTGEKVFLECVQDMDHENMFWYRQDPGLGLRLIYFSYDVKMKEKGDIPEGYSVSREKKERFSLILESASTNQTSMYLCASIEVRGRPAFFGQGTRLTVV.

The chain joins TRBV30 to TRBJ1-4, with a possible D match to TRBD1 (5 bases). V lost 2 bases and J lost 7, with 14 bases in between. The CDR3 runs to 14 residues. Germline CDR1 and CDR2: GTSNPN and SVGIG (reference sequence). The CDR3 here is CAWSSGLGGEKLFF. CDR3 coding DNA: TGTGCCTGGAGTTCGGGTTTGGGGGGTGAAAAACTGTTTTTT.

The CDR3 loop is CASSPDGVGLGEQYF. The CDR3 region has the DNA TGCGCCAGCAGCCCGGACGGGGTTGGTCTTGGAGAGCAGTACTTC. The chain links TRBV5-1 to TRBJ2-7, with D possibly being TRBD2 (5 bases). The V end was cut by 4 bases, the J end by 7 bases, with 21 bases between. Germline loops: CDR1 SGHRS, CDR2 YFSETQ. This CDR3 has 15 residues. Full variable domain (outside the CDR3, taken from reference TRBV5-1 and TRBJ2-7): KAGVTQTPRYLIKTRGQQVTLSCSPISGHRSVSWYQQTPGQGLQFLFEYFSETQRNKGNFPGRFSGRQFSNSRSEMNVSTLELGDSALYLCASSPDGVGLGEQYFGPGTRLTVT.

In its sample, this clone was seen once. The CDR3 is CASSLLGGGVTDTQYF. In DNA, the CDR3 is TGCGCCAGCAGCTTGCTTGGCGGGGGGGTCACAGATACGCAGTATTTT. V is TRBV5-1 and J is TRBJ2-3; TRBD2 matches at 9 bases. Germline values: CDR1 SGHRS, CDR2 YFSETQ. The CDR3 spans 16 residues. J was trimmed by 2 bases and V by 1 base; bases with no gene match: 5.

The chain carries TRBV29-1 and TRBJ2-7; 9 bases map to TRBD1. The CDR3 loop spans 12 amino acids. CDR1 is SQVTM and CDR2 is ANQGSEA in the germline V gene. CDR3 protein: CSYTGGVNEQYF. CDR3 nucleotide sequence: TGCAGTTACACAGGGGGCGTCAACGAGCAGTACTTC.

The genes are TRBV29-1 and TRBJ2-5; possibly TRBD2 for D (5 bases). This CDR3 is built from 12 residues. Per the germline V gene, CDR1 is SQVTM and CDR2 is ANQGSEA. Trimming took 5 bases from V and 0 from J, leaving 7 bases between them. CDR3 amino acids: CSVPDYQETQYF. The CDR3, as DNA: TGCAGCGTTCCGGACTACCAAGAGACCCAGTACTTC.

V is TRBV2 and J is TRBJ2-5; D is possibly TRBD1 (6 bases). Trimming pared 4 bases from V and 1 base from J, leaving 13 bases between. CDR1 and CDR2 from the germline V gene are SNHLY and FYNNEI. CDR3 size: 15 residues. The CDR3 reads CASSVLQGLQETQYF. The CDR3 DNA is TGTGCCAGCAGTGTGTTACAGGGCCTCCAAGAGACCCAGTACTTC.

This chain uses TRBV7-9 with TRBJ2-7; D unresolved. The CDR3 spans 12 residues. The V end lost 3 bases, the J end lost 4 bases, and 7 bases lay between the germline ends. Germline V gene lookup returns CDR1 SEHNR and CDR2 FQNEAQ (reference sequence). CDR3 in amino acids: CASSFSPYEQYF. The CDR3 nucleotides are TGTGCCAGCAGCTTTTCCCCATACGAGCAGTACTTC.

The chain carries TRBV6-5 and TRBJ2-7; TRBD2 is a possible D gene (5 bases). Germline loops: CDR1 MNHEY, CDR2 SVGAGI. The V and J ends lost 6 bases and 3 bases respectively, with 12 bases between them. The CDR3 is 13 amino acids. The CDR3 region has the DNA TGTGCCAGCAGGCCGGGATCCCGCTACGAGCAGTACTTC. This encodes CASRPGSRYEQYF.

This clone was detected only a few times. The chain is built from TRBV6-5 and TRBJ2-7; D not resolved. Trimming left V 6 bases short and J 1 base short, with 10 bases between. This CDR3 is built from 13 residues. CDR1 is MNHEY, CDR2 SVGAGI, per germline. This CDR3 reads CASSIGPSYEQYF. In nucleotides, the CDR3 is TGTGCCAGCAGCATCGGTCCGTCCTACGAGCAGTACTTC.

The V gene is TRBV15, the J gene TRBJ1-1, with D unclear. CDR3 length: 15 residues. With 0 bases removed from V and 2 bases from J, the gap between germline ends came to 10 bases. Germline loops: CDR1 LNHNV, CDR2 YYDKDF (reference sequence). CDR3 in DNA: TGTGCCACCAGCAGAGACAGATCCGCAAACACTGAAGCTTTCTTT. It translates to CATSRDRSANTEAFF.

Only one count was recorded for this clone. This chain links TRBV7-2 with TRBJ2-3; D gene ambiguous. Between the trimmed V and J ends, which lost 5 bases and 6 bases, there was a span of 12 bases. The CDR3 is made up of 13 amino acids. Germline V CDR1 and CDR2: SGHTA, FQGNSA. The CDR3 nucleotides read TGTGCCAGCAGCCCGTACGTAGCTGATACGCAGTATTTT. This sequence encodes CASSPYVADTQYF.

The chain has TRBV20-1 and TRBJ1-1; no firm D call. Germline-derived CDR1 and CDR2 are DFQATT and SNEGSKA (reference sequence). Trimming left V 6 bases short and J 4 bases short, with 9 bases between. The length of the CDR3 is 11 residues. For the CDR3, the DNA is TGCAGTGCACCGGTTGTCACTGAAGCTTTCTTT. Its translation: CSAPVVTEAFF.

The chain joins TRBV5-1 to TRBJ2-7; 12 positions agree with TRBD1. CDR1 is SGHRS, CDR2 YFSETQ, per germline. CDR3 length: 15 residues. Unmatched junction bases numbered 2, after V lost 0 bases and J lost 4 bases. CDR3 residues: CASSLGDRGLYEQYF. CDR3 in DNA: TGCGCCAGCAGCTTGGGGGACAGGGGGCTTTACGAGCAGTACTTC. The entire variable domain, with the rest obtained from reference TRBV5-1 and TRBJ2-7, is as follows: KAGVTQTPRYLIKTRGQQVTLSCSPISGHRSVSWYQQTPGQGLQFLFEYFSETQRNKGNFPGRFSGRQFSNSRSEMNVSTLELGDSALYLCASSLGDRGLYEQYFGPGTRLTVT.

V gene TRBV5-1 combines with J gene TRBJ2-3; 7 bases are shared with TRBD1. Unmatched junction bases numbered 10, after V lost 6 bases and J lost 3 bases. Looked up from germline, CDR1 is SGHRS and CDR2 is YFSETQ. The CDR3 has 15 amino acids. CDR3 residues: CASTTVGQPTDTQYF. DNA for the CDR3: TGCGCCAGCACCACCGTGGGACAGCCAACAGATACGCAGTATTTT.

V is TRBV11-2 and J is TRBJ2-7; 8 positions match TRBD1. This CDR3 is 13 amino acids long. Unmatched junction bases numbered 6, after V lost 5 bases and J lost 6 bases. CDR1 and CDR2 from the germline V gene are SGHAT and FQNNGV. As DNA, the CDR3 is TGTGCCAGCAGCCAGGACAGGGAGCGCGAGCAGTACTTC. Encoded protein: CASSQDREREQYF.

This clone has only one observation. The V and J genes are TRBV7-2 and TRBJ2-3; 9 nucleotides match TRBD2. V gave up 5 bases and J gave up 4 bases; unmatched junction bases: 13. The CDR3 has 17 residues. Germline V gene sequence: CDR1 SGHTA, CDR2 FQGNSA. The CDR3 bases are TGTGCCAGCAGCCCGGACTATAGCGGGAGCGGGGCAGATACGCAGTATTTT. Its protein product is CASSPDYSGSGADTQYF.

This chain links TRBV5-6 with TRBJ2-1; TRBD2 aligns across 8 bases. There are 14 residues in the CDR3. The junction had 4 bases not matched to a gene; V was cut back by 6 bases and J by 2 bases. Per the germline V gene, CDR1 is SGHDT and CDR2 is YYEEEE. The CDR3, as DNA: TGTGCCAGCACCCTGGGACTAGCCTACAATGAGCAGTTCTTC. Protein: CASTLGLAYNEQFF.

This clone was detected once. J is TRBJ2-1 and V is TRBV2; 9 bases map to TRBD2. The V segment lost 6 bases and the J segment 0 bases; nucleotides outside the gene matches: 15. Germline V gene data show CDR1 as SNHLY and CDR2 as FYNNEI. The CDR3 has 19 residues. CDR3 DNA: TGTGCCAGCAGGAGGGGAGGGCTAGCGGGACCCAGCTCCTACAATGAGCAGTTCTTC. Translation: CASRRGGLAGPSSYNEQFF.